This T cell receptor beta chain originates from a study of T cell clonotyping in hematopoietic cell transplantation. Study findings and constraints: No sorting was done, leaving CD4 and CD8 contributions mixed. Broader posttransplant TCR repertoire diversity was predicted by graft donor and pretransplant recipient Inverse Simpson Index values.

To note about this clone: What it binds is not known.

V was cut by 2 bases and J by 5 bases, with 9 bases left in between. CDR3 length equals 13 residues. In germline, CDR1 is MNHEY, CDR2 SMNVEV (reference sequence). Clones were sequenced by immunoSEQ multiplex PCR, and TCRdb holds only the in-frame ones, with some missing. The sample has around 25,000 clones, 95% seen once. Sequencing used peripheral blood mononuclear cells. The V and J genes are TRBV27 and TRBJ2-5, with D possibly matching TRBD1 (6 bases). This receptor was obtained from a man aged 50 to 60 in good health. Some clones in this sample may be carry-over from other donors' samples. In nucleotides, the CDR3 is TGTGCCAGCAGTTTAAGCAGGGGTGAGACCCAGTACTTC. This encodes CASSLSRGETQYF.